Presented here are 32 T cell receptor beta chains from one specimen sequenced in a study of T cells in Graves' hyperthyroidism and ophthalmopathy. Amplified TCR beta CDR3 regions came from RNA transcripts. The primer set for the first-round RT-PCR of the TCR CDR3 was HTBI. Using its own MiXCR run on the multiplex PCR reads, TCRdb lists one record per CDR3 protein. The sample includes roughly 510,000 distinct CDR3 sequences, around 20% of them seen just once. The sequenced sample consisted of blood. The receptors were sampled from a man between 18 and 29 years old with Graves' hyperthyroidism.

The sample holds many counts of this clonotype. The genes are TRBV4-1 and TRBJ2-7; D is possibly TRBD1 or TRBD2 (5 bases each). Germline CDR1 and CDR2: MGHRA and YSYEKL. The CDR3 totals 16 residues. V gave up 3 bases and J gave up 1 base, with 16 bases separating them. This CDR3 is CASSHPSGTESYEQYF. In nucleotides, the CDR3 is TGCGCCAGCAGCCACCCCTCGGGGACGGAGTCCTACGAGCAGTACTTC.

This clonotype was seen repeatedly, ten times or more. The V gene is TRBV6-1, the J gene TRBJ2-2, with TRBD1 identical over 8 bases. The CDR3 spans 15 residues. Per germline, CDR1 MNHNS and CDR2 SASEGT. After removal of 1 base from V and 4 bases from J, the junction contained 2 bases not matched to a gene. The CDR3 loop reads CASSEGDRLTGELFF. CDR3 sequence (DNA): TGTGCCAGCAGTGAAGGGGACAGGCTCACCGGGGAGCTGTTTTTT.

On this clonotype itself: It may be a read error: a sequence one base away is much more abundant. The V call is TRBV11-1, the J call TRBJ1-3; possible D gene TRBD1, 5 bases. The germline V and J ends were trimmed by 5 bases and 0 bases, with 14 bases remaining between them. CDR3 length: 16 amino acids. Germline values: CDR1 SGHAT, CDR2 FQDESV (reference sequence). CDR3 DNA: TGTGCCAGCAGCCCCAGACAGCTTCTCTCTGGAAACACCATATATTTT. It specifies CASSPRQLLSGNTIYF.

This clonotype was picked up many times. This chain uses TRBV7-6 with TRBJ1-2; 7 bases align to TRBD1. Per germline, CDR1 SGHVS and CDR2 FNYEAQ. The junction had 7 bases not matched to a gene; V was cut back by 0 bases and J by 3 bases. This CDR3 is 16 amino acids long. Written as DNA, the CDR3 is TGTGCCAGCAGCTTAGCGCGGACAGGAGGGGACTATGGCTACACCTTC. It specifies CASSLARTGGDYGYTF.

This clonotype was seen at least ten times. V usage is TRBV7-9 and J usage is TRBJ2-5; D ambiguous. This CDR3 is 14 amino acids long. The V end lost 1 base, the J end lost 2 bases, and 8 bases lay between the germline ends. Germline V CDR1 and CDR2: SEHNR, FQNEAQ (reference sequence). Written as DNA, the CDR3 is TGTGCCAGCAGCTTAGAAGCTAGACAAGAGACCCAGTACTTC. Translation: CASSLEARQETQYF.

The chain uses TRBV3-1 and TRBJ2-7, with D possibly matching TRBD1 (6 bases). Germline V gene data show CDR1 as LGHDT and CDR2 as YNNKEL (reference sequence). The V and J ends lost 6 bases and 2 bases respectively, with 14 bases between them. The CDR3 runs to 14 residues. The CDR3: CASSLGQKTYEQYF. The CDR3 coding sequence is TGTGCCAGCAGTCTTGGACAGAAAACCTACGAGCAGTACTTC.

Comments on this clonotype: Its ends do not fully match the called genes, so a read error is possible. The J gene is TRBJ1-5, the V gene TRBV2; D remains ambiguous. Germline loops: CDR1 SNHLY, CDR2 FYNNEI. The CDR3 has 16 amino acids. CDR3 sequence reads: CASSEDGPYSNQPQRF. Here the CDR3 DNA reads TGTGCCAGCAGTGAGGACGGTCCATATAGCAATCAGCCCCAGCGTTTT.

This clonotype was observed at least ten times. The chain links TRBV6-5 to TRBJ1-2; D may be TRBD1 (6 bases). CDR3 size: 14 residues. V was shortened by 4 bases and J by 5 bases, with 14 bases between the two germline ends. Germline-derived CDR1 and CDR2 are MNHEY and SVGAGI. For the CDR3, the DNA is TGTGCCAGCAGTTCCGACGACAGGTTATATGGCTACACCTTC. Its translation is CASSSDDRLYGYTF.

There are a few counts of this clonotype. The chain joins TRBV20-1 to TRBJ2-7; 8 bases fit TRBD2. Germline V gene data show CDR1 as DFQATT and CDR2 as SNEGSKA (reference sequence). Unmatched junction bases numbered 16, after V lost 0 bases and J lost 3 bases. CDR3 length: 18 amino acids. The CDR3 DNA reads TGCAGTGCTAGAGATCCTTTGAGCGGGGGTTCAGGGGACTACGAGCAGTACTTC. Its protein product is CSARDPLSGGSGDYEQYF.

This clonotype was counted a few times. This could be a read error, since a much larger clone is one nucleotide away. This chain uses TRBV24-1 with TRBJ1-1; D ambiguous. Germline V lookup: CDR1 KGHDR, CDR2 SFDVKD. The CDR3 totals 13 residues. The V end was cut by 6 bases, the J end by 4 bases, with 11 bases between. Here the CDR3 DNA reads TGTGCCACCAGTTCGACCTCGAGCACTGAAGCTTTCTTT. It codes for CATSSTSSTEAFF.

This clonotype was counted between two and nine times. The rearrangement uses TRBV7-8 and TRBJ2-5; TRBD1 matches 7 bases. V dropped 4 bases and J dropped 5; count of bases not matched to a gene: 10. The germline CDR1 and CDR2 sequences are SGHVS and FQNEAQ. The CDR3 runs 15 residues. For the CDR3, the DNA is TGTGCCAGCAGCTACGACCCGGGACAGAGGGAGACCCAGTACTTC. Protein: CASSYDPGQRETQYF.

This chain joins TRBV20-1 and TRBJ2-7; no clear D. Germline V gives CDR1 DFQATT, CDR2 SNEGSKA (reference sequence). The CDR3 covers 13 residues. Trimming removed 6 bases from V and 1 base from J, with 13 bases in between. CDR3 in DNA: TGCAGTGCCAGTCGTTCGGTTTCCTACGAGCAGTACTTC. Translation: CSASRSVSYEQYF.

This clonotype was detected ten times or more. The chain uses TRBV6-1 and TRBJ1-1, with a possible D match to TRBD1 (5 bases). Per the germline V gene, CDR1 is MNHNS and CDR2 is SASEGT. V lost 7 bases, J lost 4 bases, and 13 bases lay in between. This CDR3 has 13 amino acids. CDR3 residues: CASIQRGSTEAFF. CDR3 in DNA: TGTGCCAGCATCCAGAGGGGTAGCACTGAAGCTTTCTTT.

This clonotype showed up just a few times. The CDR3 DNA is TGTGCCACCACCAGAATAGGCTCACCCCTCCACTTT. It codes for CATTRIGSPLHF. The chain is built from TRBV27 and TRBJ1-6; no reliable D call. Per the germline V gene, CDR1 is MNHEY and CDR2 is SMNVEV (reference sequence). V was cut by 10 bases and J by 10 bases, with 14 bases left in between. CDR3 length equals 12 residues.

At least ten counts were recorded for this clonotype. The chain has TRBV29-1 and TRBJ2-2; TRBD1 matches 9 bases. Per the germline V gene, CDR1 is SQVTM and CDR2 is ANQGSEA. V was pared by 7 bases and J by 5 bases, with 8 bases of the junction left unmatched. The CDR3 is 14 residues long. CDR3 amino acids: CSASQGAQTGELFF. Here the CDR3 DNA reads TGCAGCGCGTCACAGGGGGCGCAGACCGGGGAGCTGTTTTTT.

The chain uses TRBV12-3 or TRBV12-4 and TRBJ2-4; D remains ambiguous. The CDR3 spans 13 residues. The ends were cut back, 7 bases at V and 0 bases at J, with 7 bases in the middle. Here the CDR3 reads CASTEPAKNIQYF. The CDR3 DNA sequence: TGTGCCAGCACGGAACCAGCCAAAAACATTCAGTACTTC.

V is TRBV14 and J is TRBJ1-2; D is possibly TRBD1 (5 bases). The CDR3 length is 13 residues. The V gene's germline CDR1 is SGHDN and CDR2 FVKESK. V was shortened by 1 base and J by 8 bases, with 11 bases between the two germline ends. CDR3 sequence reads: CASSQGRREGYTF. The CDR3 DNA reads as TGTGCCAGCAGCCAAGGTCGCAGGGAGGGCTACACCTTC.

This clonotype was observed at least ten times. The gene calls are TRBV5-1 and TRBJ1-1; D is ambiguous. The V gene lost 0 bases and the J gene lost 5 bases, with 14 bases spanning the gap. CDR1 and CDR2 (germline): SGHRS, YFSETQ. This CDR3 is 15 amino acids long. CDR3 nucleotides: TGCGCCAGCAGCTTGGCAACTCCCCGGAGGACTGAAGCTTTCTTT. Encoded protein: CASSLATPRRTEAFF. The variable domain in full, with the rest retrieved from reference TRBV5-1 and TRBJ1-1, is KAGVTQTPRYLIKTRGQQVTLSCSPISGHRSVSWYQQTPGQGLQFLFEYFSETQRNKGNFPGRFSGRQFSNSRSEMNVSTLELGDSALYLCASSLATPRRTEAFFGQGTRLTVV.

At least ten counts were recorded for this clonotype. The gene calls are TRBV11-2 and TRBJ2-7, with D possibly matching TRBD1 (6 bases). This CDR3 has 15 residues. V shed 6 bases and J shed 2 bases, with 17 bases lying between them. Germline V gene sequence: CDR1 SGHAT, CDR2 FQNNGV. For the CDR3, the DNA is TGTGCCAGCAGTAACCTGGCACAGGGACCCTACGAGCAGTACTTC. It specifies CASSNLAQGPYEQYF.

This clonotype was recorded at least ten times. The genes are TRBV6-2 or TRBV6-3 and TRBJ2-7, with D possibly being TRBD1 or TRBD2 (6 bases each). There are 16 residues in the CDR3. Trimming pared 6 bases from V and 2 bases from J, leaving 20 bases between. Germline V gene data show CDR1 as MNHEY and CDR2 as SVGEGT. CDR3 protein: CASRPPRGDSPYEQYF. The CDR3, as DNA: TGTGCCAGCAGGCCGCCTAGGGGGGATAGCCCCTACGAGCAGTACTTC.

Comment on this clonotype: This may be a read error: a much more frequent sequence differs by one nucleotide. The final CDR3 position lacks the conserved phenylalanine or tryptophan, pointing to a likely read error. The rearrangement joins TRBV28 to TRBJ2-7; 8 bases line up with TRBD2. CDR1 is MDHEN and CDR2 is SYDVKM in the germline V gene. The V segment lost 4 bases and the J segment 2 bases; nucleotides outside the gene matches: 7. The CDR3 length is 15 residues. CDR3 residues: CASSYNSGVPYEQYY. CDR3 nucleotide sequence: TGTGCCAGCAGTTACAATAGCGGGGTCCCCTACGAGCAGTACTAC.

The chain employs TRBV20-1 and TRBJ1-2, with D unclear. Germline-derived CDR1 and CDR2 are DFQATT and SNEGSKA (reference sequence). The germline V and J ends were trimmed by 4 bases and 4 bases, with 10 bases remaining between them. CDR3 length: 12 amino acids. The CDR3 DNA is TGCAGTGCTAAGGACGGAGTCTATGGCTACACCTTC. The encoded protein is CSAKDGVYGYTF.

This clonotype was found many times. In DNA form, the CDR3 reads TGTGCCACCAGTGATCGGGACGGACGCAATCAGCCCCAGCATTTT. Its translation is CATSDRDGRNQPQHF. V is TRBV24-1 and J is TRBJ1-5, with a possible D match to TRBD1 (5 bases). Germline values: CDR1 KGHDR, CDR2 SFDVKD. The CDR3 contains 15 residues. V was cut by 3 bases and J by 2 bases, with 10 bases left in between.

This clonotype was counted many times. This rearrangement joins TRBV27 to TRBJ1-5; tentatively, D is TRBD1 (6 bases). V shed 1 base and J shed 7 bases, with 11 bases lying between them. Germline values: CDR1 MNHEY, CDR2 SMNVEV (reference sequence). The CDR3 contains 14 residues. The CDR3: CASSLLGAGQPQHF. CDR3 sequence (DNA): TGTGCCAGCAGTTTATTGGGGGCCGGACAGCCCCAGCATTTT.

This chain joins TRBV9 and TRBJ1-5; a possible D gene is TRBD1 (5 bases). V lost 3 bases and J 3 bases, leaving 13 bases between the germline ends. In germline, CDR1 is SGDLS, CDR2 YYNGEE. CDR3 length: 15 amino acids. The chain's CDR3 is CASSGSGTLNQPQHF. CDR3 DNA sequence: TGTGCCAGCAGCGGATCCGGGACCCTCAATCAGCCCCAGCATTTT.

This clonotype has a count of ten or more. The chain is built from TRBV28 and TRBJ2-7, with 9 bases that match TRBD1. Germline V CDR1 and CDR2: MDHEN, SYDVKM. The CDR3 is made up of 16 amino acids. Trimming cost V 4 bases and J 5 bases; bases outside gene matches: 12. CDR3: CASSSFTGGHFHEQYF. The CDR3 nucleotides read TGTGCCAGCAGTTCATTTACAGGGGGCCACTTTCACGAGCAGTACTTC.

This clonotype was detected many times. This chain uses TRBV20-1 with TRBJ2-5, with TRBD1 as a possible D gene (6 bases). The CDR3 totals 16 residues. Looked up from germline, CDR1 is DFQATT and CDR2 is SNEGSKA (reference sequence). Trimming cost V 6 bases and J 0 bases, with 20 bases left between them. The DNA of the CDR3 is TGCAGTGCCCCAGCCCCGGACAGACAGTACCAAGAGACCCAGTACTTC. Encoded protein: CSAPAPDRQYQETQYF.

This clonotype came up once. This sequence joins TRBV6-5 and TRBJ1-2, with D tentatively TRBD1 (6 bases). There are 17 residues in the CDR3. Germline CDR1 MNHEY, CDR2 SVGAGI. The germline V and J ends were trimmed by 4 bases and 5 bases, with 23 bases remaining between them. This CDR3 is CASSSGRLGHQGYGYTF. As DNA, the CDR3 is TGTGCCAGCAGTTCCGGACGTTTGGGACATCAGGGTTATGGCTACACCTTC.

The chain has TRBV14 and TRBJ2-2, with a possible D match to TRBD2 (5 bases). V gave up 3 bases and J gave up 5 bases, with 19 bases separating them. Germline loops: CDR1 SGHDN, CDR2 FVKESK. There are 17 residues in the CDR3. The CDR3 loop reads CASSHRLISRGTGELFF. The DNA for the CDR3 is TGTGCCAGCAGCCACCGCCTTATCTCCCGGGGAACCGGGGAGCTGTTTTTT.

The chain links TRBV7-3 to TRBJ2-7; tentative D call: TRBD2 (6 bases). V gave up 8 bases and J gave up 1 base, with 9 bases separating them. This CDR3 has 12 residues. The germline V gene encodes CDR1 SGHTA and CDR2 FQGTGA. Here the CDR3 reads CASPAGSYEQYF. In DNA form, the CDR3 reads TGTGCCAGCCCGGCGGGGTCCTACGAGCAGTACTTC.

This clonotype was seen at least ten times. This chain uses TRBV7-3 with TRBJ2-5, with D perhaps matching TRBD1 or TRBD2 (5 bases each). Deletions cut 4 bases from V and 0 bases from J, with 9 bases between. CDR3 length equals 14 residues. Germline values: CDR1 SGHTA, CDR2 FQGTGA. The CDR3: CASSWGRYQETQYF. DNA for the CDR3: TGTGCCAGCAGCTGGGGACGGTACCAAGAGACCCAGTACTTC.

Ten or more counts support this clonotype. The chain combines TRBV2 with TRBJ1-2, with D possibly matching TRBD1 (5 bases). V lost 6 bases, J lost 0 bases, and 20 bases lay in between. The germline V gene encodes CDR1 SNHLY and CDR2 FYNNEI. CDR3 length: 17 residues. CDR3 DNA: TGTGCCAGCAGCGACGACAGAGCCGGGGGTGCTAACTATGGCTACACCTTC. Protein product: CASSDDRAGGANYGYTF.